Described below is a single T cell receptor (beta chain) sequence and its context. This receptor's antigen is unknown. Qualities for individual bases were not recorded, and no much larger clone is one base off. The data belong to a study of blood T cell repertoires in COVID-19 (dated by TCRdb to 2020 to 2022). Regarding the complete study: The collaborator samples originated in the United States, Italy and Spain and spanned the acute and convalescent phases of COVID-19. Where HLA class I and class II types were available, the types were taken from metadata supplied by the sample provider, not from assay-based typing. The repertoires were released in a freely available public database intended as a resource for research on the immune response to SARS-CoV-2. The material from the prospective study consisted of cDNA or gDNA derived from T cells, B-cell-depleted T cells, or PBMCs. Subjects who had been exposed to COVID-19, were actively infected with it, or had recovered from it provided the deeply sampled blood TCRbeta repertoires that made up the dataset. The samples were drawn from two sources: the first 160 participants of the ongoing ImmuneRACE study, and 950 to 1,500 subjects contributed by 6 global collaborators. The sample metadata nearly always contained a de-identified subject ID, COVID-19 status, age in years and sex.

Inclusive of the bounding cysteine and phenylalanine, the CDR3 is 14 residues long. Just the 42-base CDR3 DNA is kept, in frame starting at base 1. Reading the germline V gene (reference sequence) gives CDR1 MNHEY and CDR2 SMNVEV. The germline V and J ends show losses of 11 bases and 4 bases respectively, and no gene match explains 11 bases of the junction. The collaborating institutions used their own protocols to collect whole blood in K2EDTA tubes. Collaborator samples were shipped for TCRbeta analysis as frozen whole blood, isolated PBMCs, or DNA extracted from either sample type. TCRbeta CDR3 regions were amplified from genomic DNA using the immunoSEQ Assay, a bias-controlled multiplex PCR. The published analysis was carried out like this. The number of nucleated cells in each sample was estimated by amplification of reference gene primers within the assay. To quantify the absolute abundance of each unique TCRbeta CDR3 rearrangement, sequence reads were collapsed and filtered. For each sample, productive Simpson clonality was calculated as the square root of Simpson's diversity index over productive rearrangements. TCRdb carries this immuneACCESS record with in-frame sequences only. Its versions omit some clonotypes, under half of them owing to an unresolved V gene in the studies checked, with the rest unexplained. The DNA gave D and trimming, while V, J and clone size come from that table. Within this sample are roughly 40,000 clones, with roughly 80% of them counted one time only. Clones ranked in the top ten supply 25% to 40% of the sample.

Overall study results and their limits: Clinical and demographic metadata were provided uncurated, with the amount varying by source and participant.

Source material: peripheral blood. In this chain, TRBV27 is recombined with TRBJ2-1; TRBD2 fits 7 bases in the junction. This TCR derives from a woman of 80 years or more with acute or convalescent COVID-19. The DNA sequence reads TGTGCCGATCTATCCGGGGGGTTGTACAATGAGCAGTTCTTC. Protein translation: CADLSGGLYNEQFF.